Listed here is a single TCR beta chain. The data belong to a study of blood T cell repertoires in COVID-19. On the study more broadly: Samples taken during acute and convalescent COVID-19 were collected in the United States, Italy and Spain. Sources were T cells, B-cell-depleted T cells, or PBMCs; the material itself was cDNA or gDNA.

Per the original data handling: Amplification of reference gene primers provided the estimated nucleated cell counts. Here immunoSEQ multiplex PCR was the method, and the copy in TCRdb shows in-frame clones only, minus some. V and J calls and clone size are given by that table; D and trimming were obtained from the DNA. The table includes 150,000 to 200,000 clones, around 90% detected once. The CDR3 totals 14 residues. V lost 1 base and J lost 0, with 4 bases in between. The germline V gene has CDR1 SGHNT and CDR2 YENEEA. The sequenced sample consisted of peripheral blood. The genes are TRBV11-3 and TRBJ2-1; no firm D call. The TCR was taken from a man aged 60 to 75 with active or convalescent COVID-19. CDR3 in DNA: TGTGCCAGCAGCTTAGGTAACTCCTACAATGAGCAGTTCTTC. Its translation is CASSLGNSYNEQFF.